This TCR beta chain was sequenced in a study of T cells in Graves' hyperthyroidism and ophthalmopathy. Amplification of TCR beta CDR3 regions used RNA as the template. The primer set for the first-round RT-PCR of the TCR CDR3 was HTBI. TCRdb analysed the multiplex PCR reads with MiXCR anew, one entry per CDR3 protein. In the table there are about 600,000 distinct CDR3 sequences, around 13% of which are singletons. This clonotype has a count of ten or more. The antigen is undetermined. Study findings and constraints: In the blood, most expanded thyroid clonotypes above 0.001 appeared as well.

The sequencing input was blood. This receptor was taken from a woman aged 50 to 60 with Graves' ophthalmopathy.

This CDR3 reads CATSDRGRWSSYNEQFF. DNA for the CDR3: TGTGCCACCAGTGACCGTGGACGGTGGAGCTCCTACAATGAGCAGTTCTTC. The gene calls are TRBV24-1 and TRBJ2-1; no clear D gene. The CDR3 runs to 17 residues. V was shortened by 4 bases and J by 0 bases, with 15 bases between the two germline ends. Germline V gene data show CDR1 as KGHDR and CDR2 as SFDVKD.